This T cell receptor beta chain was sequenced in a study of T cells in Graves' hyperthyroidism and ophthalmopathy. Study-level findings and limits: Ophthalmopathy was predicted by the model a median of approximately 6 months ahead of onset.

Details on this clonotype: Its antigen is unidentified.

Amplification targeted TCR beta CDR3 regions from RNA transcripts. Researchers ran a first-round RT-PCR on the TCR CDR3 using the HTBI primer set. A single record per CDR3 protein comes from TCRdb applying MiXCR to the multiplex PCR reads. The top ten clones hold about 53% of a sample with 450,000 to 500,000 distinct CDR3 sequences, approximately 23% of them seen once. CDR1 is DFQATT and CDR2 is SNEGSKA in the germline V gene (reference sequence). Germline trimming cut 0 bases from V and 4 bases from J; bases unmatched to any gene: 7. This CDR3 is 16 amino acids long. The sample was blood. This receptor was identified in a woman in her 70s with Graves' ophthalmopathy. The chain is built from TRBV20-1 and TRBJ2-2; 8 nucleotides line up with TRBD1. The CDR3 nucleotides are TGCAGTGCTAGAGATCCAGCAGGGGGCTTCACCGGGGAGCTGTTTTTT. It is translated as CSARDPAGGFTGELFF.